This T cell receptor (beta chain) was recorded in a study of cytomegalovirus exposure and HLA in healthy donors. The wider study: In a previous analysis, 117 million unique TCR beta sequences were found from 150 million to 200 million T cells. Points from the study as a whole: While the bulk of TCR sequences proved rare, some public TCRs turned up in many donors. Available immune exposure information was restricted to CMV serostatus only.

Samples came from healthy bone marrow donors. Germline CDR1 reads SEHNR; CDR2 reads FQNEAQ (reference sequence). This CDR3 contains 17 residues. PCR used 60 Vbeta primers and 13 Jbeta primers. Sequencing was performed with immunoSEQ multiplex PCR; in TCRdb, only in-frame clones are kept and a portion is missing. The profile covers under 250,000 clones, with around three quarters appearing a single time and about 2.1% taken by the ten largest. As to this clone: What it binds is not known.

The V gene is TRBV7-9, the J gene TRBJ2-5, with 7 bases aligning to TRBD2. The closer fit of TRBJ2-7 to the DNA end suggests the J call may be wrong. The receptor comes from a man aged 30 to 39 in good health and CMV-seronegative. The source material was PBMCs. The CDR3 sequence is CASSFSPSGDISYEQYF. CDR3 coding DNA: TGTGCCAGCAGCTTTTCGCCTAGCGGAGATATTTCCTACGAGCAGTACTTC.